One T cell receptor (beta chain) is described in this entry. The antigen is unknown. This specimen belongs to a study of T cell responses to AZD1222 COVID-19 vaccine. The study, taken as a whole, reports: Nearly half of the spike-specific TCRs reportedly recognize variant regions that carry no mutations.

Germline CDR1 reads LNHDA; CDR2 reads SQIVND (reference sequence). With 4 bases removed from V and 1 base from J, the gap between germline ends came to 7 bases. CDR3 length equals 13 residues. The protocol was immunoSEQ multiplex PCR, while the TCRdb copy is restricted to in-frame clones and leaves out a portion. The table shows approximately 200,000 clones, with roughly nine tenths occurring only once. The receptor comes from an adult who received the AZD1222 COVID-19 vaccine. The sequencing here drew on peripheral blood, taken 28 days after the second AZD1222 dose. The chain recombines TRBV19 with TRBJ1-1; no clear D. The CDR3 sequence: CASSNQRNTEAFF. CDR3 bases: TGTGCCAGTAGTAACCAGCGGAACACTGAAGCTTTCTTT.